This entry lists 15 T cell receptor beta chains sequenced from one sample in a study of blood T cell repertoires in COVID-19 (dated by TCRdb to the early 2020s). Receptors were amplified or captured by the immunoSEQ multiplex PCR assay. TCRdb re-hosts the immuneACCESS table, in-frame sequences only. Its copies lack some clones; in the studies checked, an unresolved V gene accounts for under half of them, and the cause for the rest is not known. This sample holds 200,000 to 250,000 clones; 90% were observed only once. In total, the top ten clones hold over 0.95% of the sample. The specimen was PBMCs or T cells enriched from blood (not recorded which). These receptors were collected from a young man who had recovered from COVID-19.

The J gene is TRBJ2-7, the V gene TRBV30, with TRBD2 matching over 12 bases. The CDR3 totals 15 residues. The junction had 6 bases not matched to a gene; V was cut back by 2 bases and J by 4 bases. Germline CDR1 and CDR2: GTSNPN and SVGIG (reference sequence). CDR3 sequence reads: CAWSPTSGSRYEQYF. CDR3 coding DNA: TGTGCCTGGAGTCCGACTAGCGGGAGTCGGTACGAGCAGTACTTC.

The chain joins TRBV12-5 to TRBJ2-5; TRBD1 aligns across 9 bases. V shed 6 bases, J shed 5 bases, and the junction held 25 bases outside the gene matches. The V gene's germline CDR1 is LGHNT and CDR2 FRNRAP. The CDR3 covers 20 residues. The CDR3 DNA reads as TGTGCTAGTGGACCCCCTGGGTGGCATTCAGAACAGGGGGCGGATGAGACCCAGTACTTC. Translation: CASGPPGWHSEQGADETQYF.

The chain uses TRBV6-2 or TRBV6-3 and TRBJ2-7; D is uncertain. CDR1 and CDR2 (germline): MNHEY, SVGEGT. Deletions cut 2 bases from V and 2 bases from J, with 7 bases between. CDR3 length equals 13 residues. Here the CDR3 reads CASSYGTTYEQYF. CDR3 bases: TGTGCCAGCAGTTACGGCACCACCTACGAGCAGTACTTC.

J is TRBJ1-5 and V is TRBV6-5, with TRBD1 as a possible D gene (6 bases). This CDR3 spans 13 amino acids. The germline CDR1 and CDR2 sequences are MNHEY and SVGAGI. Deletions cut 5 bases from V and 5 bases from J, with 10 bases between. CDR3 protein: CASSQQGYQPQHF. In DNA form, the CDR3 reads TGTGCCAGCAGTCAACAGGGTTATCAGCCCCAGCATTTT.

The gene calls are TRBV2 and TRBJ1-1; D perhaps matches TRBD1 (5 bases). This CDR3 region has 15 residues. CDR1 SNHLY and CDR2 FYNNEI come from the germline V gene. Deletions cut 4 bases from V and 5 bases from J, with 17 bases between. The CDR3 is CASSVIGGSGTEAFF. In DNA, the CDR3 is TGTGCCAGCAGTGTAATCGGGGGGAGCGGTACTGAAGCTTTCTTT.

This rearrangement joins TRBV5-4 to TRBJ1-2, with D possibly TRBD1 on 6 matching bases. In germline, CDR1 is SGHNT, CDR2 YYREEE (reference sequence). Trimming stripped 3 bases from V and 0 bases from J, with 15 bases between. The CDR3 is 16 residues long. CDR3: CASSSGAWGTNYGYTF. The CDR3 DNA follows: TGTGCCAGCAGCTCAGGGGCCTGGGGTACTAACTATGGCTACACCTTC.

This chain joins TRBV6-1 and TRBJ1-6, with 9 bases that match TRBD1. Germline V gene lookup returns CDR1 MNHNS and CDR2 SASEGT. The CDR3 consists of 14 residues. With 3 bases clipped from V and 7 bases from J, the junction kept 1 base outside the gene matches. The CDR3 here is CASSDGTGNSPLHF. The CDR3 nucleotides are TGTGCCAGCAGTGACGGGACAGGGAATTCACCCCTCCACTTT.

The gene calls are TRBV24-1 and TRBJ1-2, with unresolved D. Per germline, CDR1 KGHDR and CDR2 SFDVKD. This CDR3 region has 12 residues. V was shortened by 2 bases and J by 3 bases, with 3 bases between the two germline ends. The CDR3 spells CATSDSDYGYTF. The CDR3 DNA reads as TGTGCCACCAGTGATTCCGACTATGGCTACACCTTC.

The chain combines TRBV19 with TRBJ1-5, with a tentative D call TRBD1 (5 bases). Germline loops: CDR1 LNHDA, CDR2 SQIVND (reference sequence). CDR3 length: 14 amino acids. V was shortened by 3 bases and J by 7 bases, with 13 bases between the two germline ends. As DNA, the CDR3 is TGTGCCAGTAGTATCGGCAGGGATGGCCAGCCCCAGCATTTT. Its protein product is CASSIGRDGQPQHF.

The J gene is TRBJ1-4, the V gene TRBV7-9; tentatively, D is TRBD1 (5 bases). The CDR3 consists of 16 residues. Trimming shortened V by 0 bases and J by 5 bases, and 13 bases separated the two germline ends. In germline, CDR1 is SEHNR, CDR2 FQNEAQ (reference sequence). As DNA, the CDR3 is TGTGCCAGCAGCTTAGCGTTGGGGGGGACCAATGAAAAACTGTTTTTT. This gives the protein CASSLALGGTNEKLFF. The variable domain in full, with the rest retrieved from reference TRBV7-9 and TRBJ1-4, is DTGVSQNPRHKITKRGQNVTFRCDPISEHNRLYWYRQTLGQGPEFLTYFQNEAQLEKSRLLSDRFSAERPKGSFSTLEIQRTEQGDSAMYLCASSLALGGTNEKLFFGSGTQLSVL.

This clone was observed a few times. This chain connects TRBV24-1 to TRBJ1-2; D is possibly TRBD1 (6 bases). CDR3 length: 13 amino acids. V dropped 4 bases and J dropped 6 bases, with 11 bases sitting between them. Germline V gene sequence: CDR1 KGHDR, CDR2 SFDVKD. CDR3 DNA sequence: TGTGCCACCAGTGACTCGACAGGCAATGGCTACACCTTC. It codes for CATSDSTGNGYTF.

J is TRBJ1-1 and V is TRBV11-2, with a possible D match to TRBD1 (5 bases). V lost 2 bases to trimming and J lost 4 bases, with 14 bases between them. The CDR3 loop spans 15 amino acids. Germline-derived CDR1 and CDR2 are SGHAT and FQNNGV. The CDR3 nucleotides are TGTGCCAGCAGCTTAATTAAGGGGCTGGGCACTGAAGCTTTCTTT. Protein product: CASSLIKGLGTEAFF.

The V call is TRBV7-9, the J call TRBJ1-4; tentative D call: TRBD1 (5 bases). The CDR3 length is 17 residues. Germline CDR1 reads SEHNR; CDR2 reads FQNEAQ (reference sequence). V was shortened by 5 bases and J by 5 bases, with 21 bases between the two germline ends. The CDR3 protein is CASSPIGVAGENEKLFF. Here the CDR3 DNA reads TGTGCCAGCAGCCCCATTGGGGTGGCGGGGGAGAATGAAAAACTGTTTTTT. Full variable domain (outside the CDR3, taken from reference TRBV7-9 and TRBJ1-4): DTGVSQNPRHKITKRGQNVTFRCDPISEHNRLYWYRQTLGQGPEFLTYFQNEAQLEKSRLLSDRFSAERPKGSFSTLEIQRTEQGDSAMYLCASSPIGVAGENEKLFFGSGTQLSVL.

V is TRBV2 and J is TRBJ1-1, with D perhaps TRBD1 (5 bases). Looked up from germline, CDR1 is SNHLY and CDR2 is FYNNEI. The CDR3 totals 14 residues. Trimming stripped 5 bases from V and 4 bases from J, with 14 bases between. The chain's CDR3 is CASSSRGALTEAFF. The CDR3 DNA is TGTGCCAGCAGTTCTAGGGGCGCCCTCACTGAAGCTTTCTTT.

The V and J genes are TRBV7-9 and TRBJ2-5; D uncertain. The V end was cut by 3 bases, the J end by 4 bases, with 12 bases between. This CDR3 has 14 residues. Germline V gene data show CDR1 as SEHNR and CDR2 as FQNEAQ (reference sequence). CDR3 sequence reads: CASSFSSGSETQYF. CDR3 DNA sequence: TGTGCCAGCAGCTTTTCGTCGGGTTCAGAGACCCAGTACTTC.